These T cell receptor beta chains were read from a single sample in a study of Graves' ophthalmopathy and Graves' hyperthyroidism. One entry per CDR3 protein, called by TCRdb with MiXCR from the multiplex PCR reads. The data contain around 520,000 distinct CDR3 sequences, approximately 37% of them singletons. The sample was peripheral blood or thyroid tissue (not recorded which). These TCRs come from an adult man with Graves' hyperthyroidism. Both conserved end residues are part of each CDR3. The D gene is left open where the match is weak. Size values are once, few and many counts, or a class for expanded clones, and some rows have none.

clone_size	d_call	v_call	j_call	cdr3_nt	cdr3_aa
.	.	TRBV7-8	TRBJ2-7	TGTGCCAGCAGCTTTGGTAAGGGACGCGACGAGCAGTACTTC	CASSFGKGRDEQYF
many	.	TRBV7-8	TRBJ2-2	TGTGCCAGCAGCTTAGGACAGTTTGGGAGCACCGGGGAGCTGTTTTTT	CASSLGQFGSTGELFF
.	TRBD1	TRBV7-9	TRBJ1-2	TGTGCCAGCAGCTCCCGGGACAGGACGCGCATACGTCCTAACTATGGCTACACCTTC	CASSSRDRTRIRPNYGYTF
.	.	TRBV13	TRBJ1-3	TGTGCCAGCAGCTTAATAGGACCGAGGTCTGGAAACACCATATATTTT	CASSLIGPRSGNTIYF
.	TRBD2	TRBV7-9	TRBJ2-1	TGTGCCATCAGCTCAGTGAAGGCGGGAGGTAGAACCTACAATGAGCAGTTCTTC	CAISSVKAGGRTYNEQFF
few	TRBD1	TRBV7-8	TRBJ2-5	TGTGCCAGCAGCGCAGACAGGGGGCGCCCAGAGACCCAGTACTTC	CASSADRGRPETQYF
.	TRBD1	TRBV7-9	TRBJ2-3	TGTGCCAGCAGGGGGACAGGGTTCTCATCAGATACGCAGTATTTT	CASRGTGFSSDTQYF
once	TRBD1	TRBV7-2	TRBJ2-1	TGTGCCAGCAGCGTACAGGGGGGCCACTCCTACAATGAGCAGTTCTTC	CASSVQGGHSYNEQFF
many	.	TRBV10-2	TRBJ1-1	TGCGCCAGCAGTTCGACAGAGGGGTTCACTGAAGCTTTCTTT	CASSSTEGFTEAFF
.	TRBD1	TRBV12-3/TRBV12-4	TRBJ2-7	TGTGCCAGCAGACAGGGGACAGGGGGTCCCTACGAGCAGTACTTC	CASRQGTGGPYEQYF
many	.	TRBV3-1	TRBJ2-5	TGTGCCAGCAGCGGGACACTACAAGAGACCCAGTACTTC	CASSGTLQETQYF
.	TRBD2	TRBV15	TRBJ2-5	TGTGCCACCAGCAGAGATCACCCTGGACTAGCAGACAGAGAGACCCAGTACTTC	CATSRDHPGLADRETQYF
many	.	TRBV6-5	TRBJ1-1	TGTGCCAGCAGTTACTCGGCAGGGTCGAACACTGAAGCTTTCTTT	CASSYSAGSNTEAFF
.	TRBD1	TRBV11-1	TRBJ2-5	TGTGCCAGCAGCTCCTGGACAGGGGAAGGGGAAGAGACCCAGTACTTC	CASSSWTGEGEETQYF
many	.	TRBV14	TRBJ1-2	TGTGCCAGCAGCCAAGACCACCTCTATGGCTACACCTTC	CASSQDHLYGYTF
.	.	TRBV25-1	TRBJ2-7	TGTGCCAGCAGTGAATGGGACGGTTTCGAGCAGTACTTC	CASSEWDGFEQYF
many	TRBD2	TRBV7-9	TRBJ2-7	TGTGCCAGCAGCGGAACTAGCGGGGAGACCTCCTACGAGCAGTACTTC	CASSGTSGETSYEQYF
.	.	TRBV24-1	TRBJ2-3	TGTGCCACCAGTGAGCCGAGGGGGACAGATACGCAGTATTTT	CATSEPRGTDTQYF
many	.	TRBV2	TRBJ1-1	TGTGCCAGCAGTGAGGTTTGGGTGGTCACTGAAGCTTTCTTT	CASSEVWVVTEAFF
many	TRBD1	TRBV5-1	TRBJ2-7	TGCGCCAGCAGCCAAGGGACAGGGAACGAGCAGTACTTC	CASSQGTGNEQYF
medium-sized	.	TRBV29-1	TRBJ2-5	TGCAGCGTTGAAGGGCCTGGACAGATCCAAGAGACCCAGTACTTC	CSVEGPGQIQETQYF
.	.	TRBV5-4	TRBJ2-5	TGTGCCAGCAGCCAGAGAGGTCAGGGCGCGGAGACCCAGTACTTC	CASSQRGQGAETQYF
many	TRBD1	TRBV2	TRBJ2-7	TGTGCCAGCAGTGCCACACAGGGGGCGCGCACCTACGAGCAGTACTTC	CASSATQGARTYEQYF
.	TRBD1	TRBV4-1	TRBJ1-5	TGTGCCAGCAGCCAAGCGGCAGGGGGGGGCAATCAGCCCCAGCATTTT	CASSQAAGGGNQPQHF
many	TRBD2	TRBV2	TRBJ2-7	TGTGCCAGCAGTGAGGGGGGGTCCGAGCAGTACTTC	CASSEGGSEQYF
.	.	TRBV10-3	TRBJ2-7	TGTGCCATCAGTAAAGGGGAATGGATCTCCTACGAGCAGTACTTC	CAISKGEWISYEQYF
.	TRBD1	TRBV29-1	TRBJ2-7	TGCAGCGTTGTTTCGGGACAGGGTTACGAGCAGTACTTC	CSVVSGQGYEQYF
.	.	TRBV6-5	TRBJ1-1	TGTGCCAGCAGTTACTCCGTGGGGGTCGAAGCTTTCTTT	CASSYSVGVEAFF
.	.	TRBV20-1	TRBJ1-1	TGCAGTGCTAGATGGCCAGGGTGGACTGAAGCTTTCTTT	CSARWPGWTEAFF
once	TRBD1	TRBV10-3	TRBJ2-7	TGTGCCATCAGTGAGCTGGGGACAGAAACCTACGAGCAGTACTTC	CAISELGTETYEQYF
many	.	TRBV7-9	TRBJ2-7	TGTGCCAGCAGCGAAGGGGGGGGCCTTATTGAGGAGCAGTACTTC	CASSEGGGLIEEQYF
.	.	TRBV2	TRBJ1-6	TGTGCCACCGGACTAGCGGGAGAAGCACCAGACCATAATTCACCCCTCCACTTT	CATGLAGEAPDHNSPLHF
many	TRBD1	TRBV12-3/TRBV12-4	TRBJ1-6	TGTGCCAGCAGCCTGGACAGGGCCCACAATTCACCCCTCCACTTT	CASSLDRAHNSPLHF
.	.	TRBV25-1	TRBJ1-2	TGTGCCAGCAGTTTAGAGTGGGGGGCAGGAGGGAATGGCTACACCTTC	CASSLEWGAGGNGYTF
many	.	TRBV15	TRBJ1-1	TGTGCCACCAGCAGAAATAGACAATCTGGGGACACTGAAGCTTTCTTT	CATSRNRQSGDTEAFF
many	.	TRBV5-1	TRBJ2-7	TGCGCCAGCAGCTTCCGTCAGACGAGCTCCTACGAGCAGTACTTC	CASSFRQTSSYEQYF
many	.	TRBV10-3	TRBJ1-1	TGTGCCATCAGTGATAAGTTAATGAACACTGAAGCTTTCTTT	CAISDKLMNTEAFF
many	.	TRBV2	TRBJ1-2	TGTGCCAGCAGCCAGTCTAACTATGGCTACACCTTC	CASSQSNYGYTF
many	.	TRBV12-3/TRBV12-4	TRBJ2-7	TGTGCCAGCAGTGCGATCTTCTACGAGCAGTACTTC	CASSAIFYEQYF
.	.	TRBV6-5	TRBJ2-6	TGTGCCAGCAATTTGTGGAGCCCTGGGGCCAACGTCCTGACTTTC	CASNLWSPGANVLTF
few	TRBD1	TRBV5-1	TRBJ2-6	TGCGCCAGCAGCTTGGCCTCGACGACAGGGCACCCGGTGGGGGCCAACGTCCTGACTTTC	CASSLASTTGHPVGANVLTF